Below, 2 T cell receptor beta chains from the same sample are listed, as sequenced in a study of blood T cell repertoires in COVID-19. TCRdb keeps only in-frame clones here, not all; method: immunoSEQ multiplex PCR. This table holds a few hundred thousand clones, approximately 88% found once. The sequenced sample consisted of PBMCs or T cells enriched from blood (not recorded which). These receptors were collected from a middle-aged woman with acute COVID-19.

The CDR3 DNA follows: TGTGCCAGCAGCACCACCGGGACTAGGGCAATAGATACGCAGTATTTT. The encoded protein is CASSTTGTRAIDTQYF. This chain connects TRBV13 to TRBJ2-3; 8 bases are shared with TRBD2. In germline, CDR1 is PRHDT, CDR2 FYEKMQ (reference sequence). Germline trimming cut 5 bases from V and 5 bases from J; bases unmatched to any gene: 12. This CDR3 comprises 16 residues.

The rearrangement links TRBV7-2 to TRBJ1-2, with D tentatively TRBD1 (6 bases). V shed 3 bases and J shed 4 bases, with 9 bases lying between them. Germline CDR1 and CDR2: SGHTA and FQGNSA. The CDR3 is made up of 13 amino acids. Here the CDR3 reads CASSFDRSYGYTF. DNA for the CDR3: TGTGCCAGCAGCTTTGACAGGAGCTATGGCTACACCTTC.